One sample yielded the 22 T cell receptor beta chains listed below, sequenced in a study of cytomegalovirus exposure and HLA in healthy donors. 60 Vbeta and 13 Jbeta primers were used in PCR. Clones were read by immunoSEQ multiplex PCR, and TCRdb kept only the in-frame ones, dropping some. This table holds roughly 190,000 clones, 78% found once. Sequenced input: PBMCs. These receptors were taken from a female donor in good health and CMV-seronegative.

V usage is TRBV11-3 and J usage is TRBJ2-5, with a possible D match to TRBD2 (5 bases). The CDR3 spans 14 residues. Germline CDR1 SGHNT, CDR2 YENEEA. V dropped 0 bases and J dropped 5 bases, with 10 bases sitting between them. This chain's CDR3 is CASSLEDGMETQYF. CDR3 DNA sequence: TGTGCCAGCAGCTTAGAGGACGGGATGGAGACCCAGTACTTC.

The chain uses TRBV5-1 and TRBJ1-1, with D perhaps matching TRBD1 (5 bases). Germline values: CDR1 SGHRS, CDR2 YFSETQ. Between the trimmed V and J ends, which lost 0 bases and 6 bases, there was a span of 9 bases. CDR3 length: 13 amino acids. For the CDR3, the DNA is TGCGCCAGCAGCTTGGATGGAGGGGCTGAAGCTTTCTTT. This codes for CASSLDGGAEAFF.

The rearrangement uses TRBV28 and TRBJ2-5, with 9 bases matching TRBD2. Near its end, the DNA agrees better with TRBJ2-7, so the J call may be wrong. There are 16 residues in the CDR3. The V gene's germline CDR1 is MDHEN and CDR2 SYDVKM. In nucleotides, the CDR3 is TGTGCCAGCAGTTTGTATGCGGGAGGGCCGACCTACGAGCAGTACTTC. It specifies CASSLYAGGPTYEQYF.

The chain couples TRBV19 to TRBJ1-1; D might be TRBD1 (5 bases). CDR3 length equals 16 residues. Trimming left V 4 bases short and J 0 bases short, with 15 bases between. Germline CDR1 reads LNHDA; CDR2 reads SQIVND (reference sequence). The CDR3 spells CASSRRAGSMNTEAFF. The CDR3 DNA sequence: TGTGCCAGTAGTAGGCGAGCAGGGTCCATGAACACTGAAGCTTTCTTT.

This clone was counted once. The CDR3 DNA sequence: TGTGCCAGCAGCCCCAGGGGGCAGGTTGGCTACACCTTC. It specifies CASSPRGQVGYTF. The chain is built from TRBV2 and TRBJ1-2; 8 bases fit TRBD1. Per germline, CDR1 SNHLY and CDR2 FYNNEI. This CDR3 spans 13 amino acids. Trimming cost V 6 bases and J 7 bases; bases outside gene matches: 7. Complete variable domain (other parts from reference TRBV2 and TRBJ1-2): EPEVTQTPSHQVTQMGQEVILRCVPISNHLYFYWYRQILGQKVEFLVSFYNNEISEKSEIFDDQFSVERPDGSNFTLKIRSTKLEDSAMYFCASSPRGQVGYTFGSGTRLTVV.

The sample holds a few counts of this clone. The chain recombines TRBV5-4 with TRBJ2-1; 7 nucleotides match TRBD2. CDR1 SGHNT and CDR2 YYREEE come from the germline V gene (reference sequence). The V gene end was trimmed by 3 bases and the J gene end by 2 bases; junction bases not matched to a gene: 14. The length of the CDR3 is 18 residues. The CDR3 DNA is TGTGCCAGCAGCTCATCGACTAGCCCGAGGGTGGCCTACAATGAGCAGTTCTTC. It codes for CASSSSTSPRVAYNEQFF.

This clone came up once. V gene TRBV28 combines with J gene TRBJ1-2, with TRBD1 as a possible D gene (5 bases). The CDR3 runs to 13 residues. Deletions cut 3 bases from V and 7 bases from J, with 12 bases between. Germline values: CDR1 MDHEN, CDR2 SYDVKM. CDR3 loop: CASSFPGRGGYTF. CDR3 DNA: TGTGCCAGCAGTTTTCCGGGGAGGGGTGGCTACACCTTC.

This clone was counted only a few times. DNA for the CDR3: TGTGCCAGTAGTACTGGGACAGGAGGTAATGAAAAACTGTTTTTT. Amino acids: CASSTGTGGNEKLFF. This chain links TRBV19 with TRBJ1-4; the match to TRBD1 covers 8 bases. The J segment lost 4 bases and the V segment lost 4 bases, leaving 5 bases of the junction unmatched. Germline V gene data show CDR1 as LNHDA and CDR2 as SQIVND (reference sequence). The CDR3 runs to 15 residues.

The genes are TRBV2 and TRBJ1-1; no definite D call. Trimming pared 3 bases from V and 7 bases from J, leaving 15 bases between. From germline, CDR1 is SNHLY and CDR2 FYNNEI. The CDR3 runs 14 residues. In DNA, the CDR3 is TGTGCCAGCAGTGAGTATGCCGTGGAGAGTGAAGCTTTCTTT. It specifies CASSEYAVESEAFF.

The chain's CDR3 is CASRDKGSAVSWDEQFF. Written as DNA, the CDR3 is TGTGCCAGCAGGGACAAGGGTTCGGCGGTCTCCTGGGATGAGCAGTTCTTC. This sequence joins TRBV7-2 and TRBJ2-1; D perhaps matches TRBD1 (5 bases). V lost 6 bases, J lost 8 bases, and 26 bases lay in between. The germline gives CDR1 SGHTA, CDR2 FQGNSA. The CDR3 sequence is 17 residues long.

This clone occurred once. This chain joins TRBV28 and TRBJ2-1, with 8 bases lining up with TRBD1. The CDR3 length is 15 residues. With 3 bases clipped from V and 4 bases from J, the junction kept 5 bases outside the gene matches. The germline V gene has CDR1 MDHEN and CDR2 SYDVKM. CDR3 nucleotides: TGTGCCAGCAGTTTCCGGACAGGGTGGTACAATGAGCAGTTCTTC. Translation: CASSFRTGWYNEQFF.

V is TRBV19 and J is TRBJ1-5; D gene ambiguous. The CDR3 extends over 12 amino acids. The germline V gene has CDR1 LNHDA and CDR2 SQIVND (reference sequence). Trimming took off 7 bases at V and 3 bases at J, with 7 bases between the two ends. The CDR3 DNA sequence: TGTGCCAGTACTCCAGACAATCAGCCCCAGCATTTT. Its protein is CASTPDNQPQHF.

The chain carries TRBV7-2 and TRBJ2-2; the D gene is possibly TRBD1 (7 bases). V was shortened by 4 bases and J by 5 bases, with 14 bases between the two germline ends. Per the germline V gene, CDR1 is SGHTA and CDR2 is FQGNSA. This CDR3 is 15 amino acids long. DNA for the CDR3: TGTGCCAGCAGCTCCCAGACAGGGAGGACCGGGGAGCTGTTTTTT. It specifies CASSSQTGRTGELFF.

The chain has TRBV5-4 and TRBJ2-7; tentative D call: TRBD2 (6 bases). The germline V and J ends were trimmed by 4 bases and 0 bases, with 14 bases remaining between them. The CDR3 is 15 residues long. CDR1 SGHNT and CDR2 YYREEE come from the germline V gene (reference sequence). The CDR3 sequence is CASSLGTLSSYEQYF. In nucleotides, the CDR3 is TGTGCCAGCAGCCTCGGGACTCTCAGCTCCTACGAGCAGTACTTC.

The chain has TRBV9 and TRBJ2-7; a weak D match, TRBD1 (5 bases). Trimming left V 0 bases short and J 2 bases short, with 12 bases between. This CDR3 has 15 residues. The germline V gene has CDR1 SGDLS and CDR2 YYNGEE. This chain's CDR3 is CASSVDVGRTYEQYF. In DNA form, the CDR3 reads TGTGCCAGCAGCGTAGACGTGGGGCGTACCTACGAGCAGTACTTC.

This clone was seen once. The V and J genes are TRBV4-3 and TRBJ1-3, with D unclear. This CDR3 has 15 residues. Germline values: CDR1 LGHNA, CDR2 YSLEER. V gave up 0 bases and J gave up 2 bases, with 8 bases separating them. This chain's CDR3 is CASSQDWQAGNTIYF. In DNA, the CDR3 is TGCGCCAGCAGCCAAGATTGGCAAGCTGGAAACACCATATATTTT.

This clone was observed once. One junction end disagrees with the germline gene, perhaps due to a read error. The chain combines TRBV7-9 with TRBJ1-1, with 7 bases matching TRBD1. CDR3 length: 14 residues. The germline CDR1 and CDR2 sequences are SEHNR and FQNEAQ (reference sequence). The CDR3 nucleotides read TGTTCCAGCAGCCAAGACAGGGTGGACACTGAAGCTTTCTTT. This encodes CSSSQDRVDTEAFF.

Concerning this clone: One junction end disagrees with the germline gene, perhaps due to a read error. The genes are TRBV7-7 and TRBJ2-1; possible D gene TRBD2, 5 bases. The CDR3 length is 14 residues. CDR1 and CDR2 from the germline V gene are SSHAT and FNYEAQ (reference sequence). CDR3 bases: TGTGCTAGCAGCCCATCTCCCCTACTAGGAGAGCAGTTCTTC. It is translated as CASSPSPLLGEQFF.

This sequence joins TRBV7-9 and TRBJ1-2; D unclear. The germline CDR1 and CDR2 sequences are SEHNR and FQNEAQ (reference sequence). The germline V and J ends were trimmed by 10 bases and 8 bases, with 20 bases remaining between them. There are 13 residues in the CDR3. CDR3 DNA: TGTGCCACCTTCATCTCCGGGAATAGAGGCTACACCTTC. Translation: CATFISGNRGYTF.

V gene TRBV7-9 combines with J gene TRBJ2-7; 11 nucleotides match TRBD2. Trimming removed 5 bases from V and 6 bases from J; junction bases left unmatched: 3. The V gene's germline CDR1 is SEHNR and CDR2 FQNEAQ (reference sequence). The CDR3 runs to 13 residues. CDR3 sequence reads: CASSPGLAGEQYF. In nucleotides, the CDR3 is TGTGCCAGCAGCCCAGGACTAGCGGGCGAGCAGTACTTC. The complete variable domain, with remaining parts taken from reference TRBV7-9 and TRBJ2-7, reads DTGVSQNPRHKITKRGQNVTFRCDPISEHNRLYWYRQTLGQGPEFLTYFQNEAQLEKSRLLSDRFSAERPKGSFSTLEIQRTEQGDSAMYLCASSPGLAGEQYFGPGTRLTVT.

The chain is built from TRBV7-9 and TRBJ2-7; D not certain. V lost 3 bases and J lost 6, with 9 bases in between. CDR1 and CDR2 (germline): SEHNR, FQNEAQ (reference sequence). The CDR3 covers 12 residues. CDR3 bases: TGTGCCAGCAGCTTCGAAGGAGTCGAGCAGTACTTC. Its protein product is CASSFEGVEQYF.

This clone has a single count. The V call is TRBV29-1, the J call TRBJ2-7; TRBD1 agrees at 8 bases. The CDR3 runs 13 residues. The V segment lost 7 bases and the J segment 1 base; nucleotides outside the gene matches: 6. The germline CDR1 and CDR2 sequences are SQVTM and ANQGSEA. The CDR3 DNA follows: TGCAGCGGCGAGGACAGGGATTCCTACGAGCAGTACTTC. It translates to CSGEDRDSYEQYF.